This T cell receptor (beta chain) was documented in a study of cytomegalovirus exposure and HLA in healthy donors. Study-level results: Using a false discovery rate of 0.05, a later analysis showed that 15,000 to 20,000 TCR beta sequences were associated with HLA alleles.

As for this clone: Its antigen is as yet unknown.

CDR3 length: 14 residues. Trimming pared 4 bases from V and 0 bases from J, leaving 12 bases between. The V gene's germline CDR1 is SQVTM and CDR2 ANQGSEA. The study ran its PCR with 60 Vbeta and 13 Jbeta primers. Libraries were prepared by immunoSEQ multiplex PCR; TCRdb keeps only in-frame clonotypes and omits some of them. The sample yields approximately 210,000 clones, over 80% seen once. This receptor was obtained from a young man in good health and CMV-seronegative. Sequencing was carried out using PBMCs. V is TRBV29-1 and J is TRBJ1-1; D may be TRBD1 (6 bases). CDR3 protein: CSVVRGGMNTEAFF. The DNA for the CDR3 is TGCAGCGTTGTGAGGGGGGGGATGAACACTGAAGCTTTCTTT.